This TCR beta chain is drawn from a study of CD8+ T cells in alopecia areata. Overall study results and limits: Clonality in lesional scalp, especially alopecia totalis/universalis, exceeded that of normal scalp. During tofacitinib treatment, many expanded lesional clones remained in scalp and blood.

Per germline, CDR1 SGHTA and CDR2 FQGNSA. The V gene lost 5 bases and the J gene lost 5 bases, with 7 bases spanning the gap. The CDR3 is 11 residues long. cDNA serving as the sequencing template came from extracted, reverse transcribed RNA. Using immunoSEQ multiplex PCR, the repertoire was profiled, and TCRdb retains in-frame clones only, with some absent. The table has approximately 170,000 clones, 45% to 65% seen once; the top ten hold about 0.65%. About this clone itself: Its antigen is not identified.

Treatment defined: oral pan-JAK inhibitor, 5-10 mg twice daily. This specimen was CD4+ T cells sorted from blood, taken at week 4, from a patient treated with tofacitinib. The genes are TRBV7-2 and TRBJ2-7; D not resolved. The source of this sequence is a human donor with alopecia areata. In nucleotides, the CDR3 is TGTGCCAGCAGCCCTGGGGACGAGCAGTACTTC. The encoded protein is CASSPGDEQYF.